These 7 T cell receptor beta chains originate from one sample sequenced in a study of blood T cell repertoires in COVID-19. The data were produced by immunoSEQ multiplex PCR, yet TCRdb's version contains in-frame clones alone and is incomplete. Among approximately 190,000 clones listed, about 88% were seen once. The sequenced sample consisted of peripheral blood. Every receptor here comes from a woman in her forties who had recovered from COVID-19.

The V call is TRBV28, the J call TRBJ1-1; 7 positions match TRBD1. The CDR3 extends over 15 amino acids. Trimming cost V 5 bases and J 5 bases; bases outside gene matches: 11. Germline CDR1 MDHEN, CDR2 SYDVKM. CDR3 region: CASSEIQGKRTEAFF. CDR3 DNA sequence: TGTGCCAGCAGTGAGATACAGGGGAAACGGACTGAAGCTTTCTTT.

The chain uses TRBV13 and TRBJ1-4; 8 nucleotides line up with TRBD1. V lost 5 bases to trimming and J lost 11 bases; unmatched junction nucleotides: 13. This CDR3 is built from 15 residues. Germline V CDR1 and CDR2: PRHDT, FYEKMQ (reference sequence). CDR3 residues: CASSVTTGTGEKLFF. CDR3 coding DNA: TGTGCCAGCAGCGTCACAACCGGGACAGGAGAGAAACTGTTTTTT.

The genes are TRBV29-1 and TRBJ2-7; 10 bases fit TRBD1. The CDR3 runs to 13 residues. Trimming took 7 bases from V and 2 from J; bases not matched to a gene: 5. Germline CDR1 reads SQVTM; CDR2 reads ANQGSEA. Here the CDR3 reads CSASGTGAYEQYF. The CDR3 DNA sequence: TGCAGCGCCTCCGGGACAGGGGCCTACGAGCAGTACTTC.

The rearrangement links TRBV15 to TRBJ2-6; 7 positions agree with TRBD1. Germline V gene sequence: CDR1 LNHNV, CDR2 YYDKDF (reference sequence). The ends lost 2 bases at V and 0 bases at J; junction bases unmatched: 10. This CDR3 contains 19 residues. In nucleotides, the CDR3 is TGTGCCACCAGCAGATATGGTACAGGGGTGCTCTCTGGGGCCAACGTCCTGACTTTC. This codes for CATSRYGTGVLSGANVLTF.

V and J are TRBV7-6 and TRBJ1-2; D is perhaps TRBD1 (6 bases). The CDR3 is 15 residues long. Germline V CDR1 and CDR2: SGHVS, FNYEAQ. V was shortened by 5 bases and J by 8 bases, with 21 bases between the two germline ends. The CDR3 here is CASSPEVTGKGGYTF. CDR3 in DNA: TGTGCCAGCAGCCCAGAGGTTACAGGGAAGGGCGGCTACACCTTC.

The V gene is TRBV7-3, the J gene TRBJ2-7; D is ambiguous. The CDR3 totals 14 residues. Deletions cut 1 base from V and 2 bases from J, with 9 bases between. CDR1 and CDR2 from the germline V gene are SGHTA and FQGTGA. CDR3: CASSLKAGPYEQYF. CDR3 coding DNA: TGTGCCAGCAGCTTAAAGGCAGGCCCCTACGAGCAGTACTTC.

The chain joins TRBV6-5 to TRBJ1-6; the D gene is possibly TRBD1 (5 bases). Germline V gives CDR1 MNHEY, CDR2 SVGAGI. The CDR3 is made up of 14 amino acids. The V end was cut by 6 bases, the J end by 10 bases, with 16 bases between. This CDR3 is CASSPQQGGSPLHF. CDR3 coding DNA: TGTGCCAGCAGCCCGCAGCAGGGTGGATCACCCCTCCACTTT.